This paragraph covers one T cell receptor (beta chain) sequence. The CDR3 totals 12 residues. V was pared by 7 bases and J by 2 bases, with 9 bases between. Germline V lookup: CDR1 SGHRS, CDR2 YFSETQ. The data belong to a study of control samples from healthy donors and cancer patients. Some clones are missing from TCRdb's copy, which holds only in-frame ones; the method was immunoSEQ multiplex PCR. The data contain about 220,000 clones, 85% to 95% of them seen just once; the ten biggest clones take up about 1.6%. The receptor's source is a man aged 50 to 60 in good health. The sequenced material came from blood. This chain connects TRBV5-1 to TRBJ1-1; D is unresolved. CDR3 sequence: CASRLGNTEAFF. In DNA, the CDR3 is TGCGCCAGCCGATTAGGTAACACTGAAGCTTTCTTT.